This T cell receptor (beta chain) comes out of a study of early T cells in non-severe SARS-CoV-2 infection. Attached unique molecular identifiers marked individual cDNA molecules. One entry per CDR3 protein, called by TCRdb with MiXCR from the 5' RACE reads. Of around 58,000 distinct CDR3 sequences detected, about an eighth appear once; the ten largest clones hold approximately 10%. The germline CDR1 and CDR2 sequences are LGHNA and YNFKEQ. The germline V and J ends were trimmed by 0 bases and 4 bases, with 7 bases remaining between them. The CDR3 runs to 14 residues. Sequencing was carried out using whole blood. The rearrangement joins TRBV4-2 to TRBJ1-5; no clear D gene. The receptor was isolated from an adult who was a healthcare worker with PCR-confirmed SARS-CoV-2 infection or an uninfected control (not recorded which). Here the CDR3 DNA reads TGTGCCAGCAGCCAAGATGGGCAAAATCAGCCCCAGCATTTT. Its protein is CASSQDGQNQPQHF.